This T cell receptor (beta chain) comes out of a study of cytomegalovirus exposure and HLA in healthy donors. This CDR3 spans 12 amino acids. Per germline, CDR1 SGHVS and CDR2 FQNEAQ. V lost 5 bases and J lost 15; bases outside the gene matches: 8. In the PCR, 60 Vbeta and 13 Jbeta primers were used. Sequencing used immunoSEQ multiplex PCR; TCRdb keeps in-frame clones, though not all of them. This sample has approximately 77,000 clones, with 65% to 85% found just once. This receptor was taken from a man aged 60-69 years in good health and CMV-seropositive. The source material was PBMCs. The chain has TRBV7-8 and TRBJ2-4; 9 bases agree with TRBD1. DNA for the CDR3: TGTGCCAGCAGCCTCCGGACAGGGGAAGCGTACTTC. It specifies CASSLRTGEAYF. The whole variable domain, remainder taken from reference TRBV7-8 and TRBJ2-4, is GAGVSQSPRYKVAKRGQDVALRCDPISGHVSLFWYQQALGQGPEFLTYFQNEAQLDKSGLPSDRFFAERPEGSVSTLKIQRTQQEDSAVYLCASSLRTGEAYFGAGTRLSVL.